This note documents a single T cell receptor (beta chain) sequence. The antigen remains undetermined. The sample belongs to a study of T cell repertoires in cytomegalovirus infection. Study as a whole: CMV epitopes in the study were HLA-C-restricted (recently identified) and HLA-B-restricted (well studied). Indications came from public TCR beta signatures; they pointed to CMV infection and to a matching HLA type.

TCRdb used MiXCR to reprocess the reads, holding one entry per CDR3 protein. The sample includes approximately 1,000,000 distinct CDR3 sequences, around 32% of them seen just once. Study results and limitations: CMV-specific TCR beta clonotypes restricted by HLA-C were the ones dominating the ex vivo response. The cumulative frequency of public TCR beta families distinguished individuals who carried CMV together with the relevant HLA.

Germline V gives CDR1 MDHEN, CDR2 SYDVKM. J gave up 6 bases and V 3 bases, and 15 bases lay outside the gene matches. The CDR3 covers 18 residues. The chain is built from TRBV28 and TRBJ2-3; 10 bases map to TRBD2. The clonotype originates from a human donor in good health (CMV status not recorded). Some clones in this sample may be carry-over from other donors' samples. Sequences were derived from cultured CD8+ T cells from PBMCs, sampled from culture after CMV antigen stimulation. DNA for the CDR3: TGTGCCAGCAGTTTTGGTCTAGCGGGGGAGCTCCCCGCCGATACGCAGTATTTT. This translates into CASSFGLAGELPADTQYF.